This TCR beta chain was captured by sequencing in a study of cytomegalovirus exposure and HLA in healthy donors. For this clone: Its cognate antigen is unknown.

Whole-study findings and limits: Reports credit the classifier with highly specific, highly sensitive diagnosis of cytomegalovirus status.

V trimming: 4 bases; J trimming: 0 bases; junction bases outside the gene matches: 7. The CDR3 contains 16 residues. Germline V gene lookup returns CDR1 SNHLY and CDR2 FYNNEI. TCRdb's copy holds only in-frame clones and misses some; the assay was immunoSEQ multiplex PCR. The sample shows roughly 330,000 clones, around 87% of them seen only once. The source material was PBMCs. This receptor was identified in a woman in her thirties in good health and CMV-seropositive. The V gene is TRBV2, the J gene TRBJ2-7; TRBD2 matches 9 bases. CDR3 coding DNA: TGTGCCAGCAGTGCTCGGACTAGCGCCCTCTCCTACGAGCAGTACTTC. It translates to CASSARTSALSYEQYF.